The 23 T cell receptor beta chains below come from one sample, sequenced in a study of read filtering for tumor transcriptome and immune sequencing. From around 0.4 ug of RNA, a library with molecular barcoded alpha/delta and beta/gamma adaptors was made. TCRdb ran MiXCR on the reads and lists one entry per CDR3 protein. The data hold fewer than 90,000 distinct CDR3 sequences, with 9% to 15% observed a single time. The sequencing sample was made of a population of CD138-negative cells sorted from bone marrow. Source of these receptors: a donor aged 40 or over with multiple myeloma.

The V gene is TRBV19, the J gene TRBJ2-1; 10 positions match TRBD2. V lost 4 bases and J lost 6; bases outside the gene matches: 6. Per germline, CDR1 LNHDA and CDR2 SQIVND (reference sequence). This CDR3 comprises 15 residues. The CDR3 region is CASSTLAGASNEQFF. In DNA, the CDR3 is TGTGCCAGTAGTACTCTAGCGGGAGCATCCAATGAGCAGTTCTTC. Full variable domain (outside the CDR3, taken from reference TRBV19 and TRBJ2-1): DGGITQSPKYLFRKEGQNVTLSCEQNLNHDAMYWYRQDPGQGLRLIYYSQIVNDFQKGDIAEGYSVSREKKESFPLTVTSAQKNPTAFYLCASSTLAGASNEQFFGPGTRLTVL.

The sample holds many counts of this clonotype. One end of the junction is discordant with germline, which a read error may explain. The gene calls are TRBV5-1 and TRBJ2-1; TRBD1 matches 12 bases. The CDR3 totals 15 residues. Germline assignment: CDR1 SGHRS and CDR2 YFSETQ. The DNA for the CDR3 is TGCGCCGGCAGCTTGGGACAGGGGGCGGACAATGAGCAGTTCTTC. Protein product: CAGSLGQGADNEQFF. The full variable domain, rest sourced from reference TRBV5-1 and TRBJ2-1, is KAGVTQTPRYLIKTRGQQVTLSCSPISGHRSVSWYQQTPGQGLQFLFEYFSETQRNKGNFPGRFSGRQFSNSRSEMNVSTLELGDSALYLCAGSLGQGADNEQFFGPGTRLTVL.

This chain links TRBV3-1 with TRBJ2-1, with a tentative D call TRBD2 (5 bases). Germline CDR1 reads LGHDT; CDR2 reads YNNKEL (reference sequence). This CDR3 has 12 residues. The V end lost 8 bases, the J end lost 5 bases, and 10 bases lay between the germline ends. The CDR3 is CASGSINNEQFF. DNA for the CDR3: TGTGCCAGCGGGAGCATCAACAATGAGCAGTTCTTC.

This chain uses TRBV6-6 with TRBJ2-1, with 9 bases fitting TRBD2. The CDR3 runs to 15 residues. V trimming: 4 bases; J trimming: 6 bases; junction bases outside the gene matches: 7. The germline gives CDR1 MNHNY, CDR2 SVGAGI (reference sequence). CDR3 DNA sequence: TGTGCCAGCAGTTCCCTGGGACTAGCCATCAATGAGCAGTTCTTC. This gives the protein CASSSLGLAINEQFF.

This clonotype was counted many times. The CDR3 DNA follows: TGTGCCAGCAGCAGCGGACCGATCCAGGAGACCCAGTACTTC. Amino acids: CASSSGPIQETQYF. This sequence joins TRBV9 and TRBJ2-5; TRBD2 might be the D (5 bases). The germline V and J ends were trimmed by 4 bases and 5 bases, with 15 bases remaining between them. CDR1 and CDR2 from the germline V gene are SGDLS and YYNGEE. CDR3 length: 14 residues.

This clonotype was counted ten times or more. The chain employs TRBV20-1 and TRBJ2-5; tentatively, D is TRBD1 or TRBD2 (5 bases each). The CDR3 has 15 amino acids. Germline V CDR1 and CDR2: DFQATT, SNEGSKA (reference sequence). V dropped 0 bases and J dropped 5 bases, with 16 bases sitting between them. The CDR3 DNA follows: TGCAGTGCTAGAGATGGACGGGACCTGAGGGAGACCCAGTACTTC. Amino acids: CSARDGRDLRETQYF.

The chain is built from TRBV28 and TRBJ2-7; possible D gene TRBD1, 6 bases. The CDR3 spans 13 residues. Trimming took off 3 bases at V and 9 bases at J, with 15 bases between the two ends. The V gene's germline CDR1 is MDHEN and CDR2 SYDVKM. The CDR3: CASSLDTGKWQYF. The CDR3 nucleotides read TGTGCCAGCAGTTTGGACACAGGGAAGTGGCAGTACTTC.

In its sample, this clonotype was seen many times. The chain links TRBV5-1 to TRBJ2-3; TRBD2 agrees at 13 bases. Trimming at V came to 5 bases and at J to 3 bases, leaving 3 bases not matched to a gene. Germline CDR1 SGHRS, CDR2 YFSETQ. This CDR3 comprises 15 residues. The CDR3 is CASRLLAGGTDTQYF. In DNA form, the CDR3 reads TGCGCCAGCAGGCTACTAGCGGGAGGGACAGATACGCAGTATTTT.

This clonotype has a count of ten or more. V gene TRBV5-1 combines with J gene TRBJ1-1, with 10 bases identical to TRBD1. The ends lost 0 bases at V and 7 bases at J; junction bases unmatched: 3. The CDR3 sequence is 14 residues long. In germline, CDR1 is SGHRS, CDR2 YFSETQ. The DNA for the CDR3 is TGCGCCAGCAGCTTGGCAGGGACAGGGGTTGAAGCTTTCTTT. As protein: CASSLAGTGVEAFF.

As concerns this clonotype: A much larger clone lies one base from this, so it may be a read error. The chain joins TRBV20-1 to TRBJ2-5, with 7 bases fitting TRBD1. This CDR3 is built from 14 residues. The V segment lost 7 bases and the J segment 3 bases; nucleotides outside the gene matches: 11. Germline V gene lookup returns CDR1 DFQATT and CDR2 SNEGSKA (reference sequence). The CDR3 nucleotides are TGCAGTGACCAGTCGGGGACAGCAGAAGAGACCCAGTACTTC. Translating gives CSDQSGTAEETQYF.

This clonotype occurred a few times. The junction differs from germline at one of its ends, possibly a read error. This chain links TRBV3-1 with TRBJ2-4; 13 nucleotides agree with TRBD2. Germline V gives CDR1 LGHDT, CDR2 YNNKEL (reference sequence). The CDR3 runs to 17 residues. In DNA form, the CDR3 reads TGTGCCAGCAGCGCAACTAGCGGGAGGGCCTCCAAAGACATTCAGTACTTC. Its translation: CASSATSGRASKDIQYF.

In the case of this clonotype: A far larger clone is a single base away, which makes a read error likely. The chain couples TRBV3-2 to TRBJ2-1; the table's D call of TRBD2 was not tested on the DNA. TRBV3-2 corresponds to a pseudogene. The CDR3 sequence is 15 residues long. CDR3 coding DNA: TGTGCCAGCAGCCAAGATCGAGGAGGGCGGGATAAGCAGTTCTTC. The encoded protein is CASSQDRGGRDKQFF.

This clonotype was seen repeatedly, ten times or more. V gene TRBV20-1 combines with J gene TRBJ1-5; D gene uncertain. V was cut by 5 bases and J by 7 bases, with 12 bases left in between. Germline lookup yields CDR1 DFQATT and CDR2 SNEGSKA (reference sequence). The CDR3 runs 12 residues. The CDR3 DNA reads TGCAGTGCTCCAACCGGAGAGCAGCCCCAGCATTTT. It is translated as CSAPTGEQPQHF.

The rearrangement links TRBV6-1 to TRBJ2-4; D remains ambiguous. The CDR3 is made up of 10 amino acids. Germline lookup yields CDR1 MNHNS and CDR2 SASEGT. The V end lost 3 bases, the J end lost 9 bases, and 3 bases lay between the germline ends. This CDR3 is CASSEIIQYF. The CDR3 bases are TGTGCCAGCAGTGAGATCATTCAGTACTTC.

There are many counts of this clonotype. The chain has TRBV6-2 or TRBV6-3 and TRBJ2-2; D is undetermined. CDR3 length: 12 amino acids. Germline CDR1 reads MNHEY; CDR2 reads SVGEGT. Trimming removed 7 bases from V and 2 bases from J, with 5 bases in between. The CDR3 loop reads CASTRNTGELFF. The CDR3 coding sequence is TGTGCCAGCACCCGAAACACCGGGGAGCTGTTTTTT.

This chain joins TRBV6-6 and TRBJ2-7, with 8 nucleotides matching TRBD1. The CDR3 has 13 amino acids. Germline values: CDR1 MNHNY, CDR2 SVGAGI (reference sequence). J was trimmed by 3 bases and V by 7 bases; bases with no gene match: 5. CDR3 residues: CASNRDRSYEQYF. The CDR3 DNA reads TGTGCCAGCAACCGGGACAGGAGCTACGAGCAGTACTTC.

The sample holds a few counts of this clonotype. The rearrangement links TRBV11-3 to TRBJ1-1; D is undetermined. CDR1 is SGHNT and CDR2 is YENEEA in the germline V gene. The CDR3 extends over 16 amino acids. Deletions cut 4 bases from V and 8 bases from J, with 23 bases between. CDR3 in DNA: TGTGCCAGCAGCTCGTCAGTAGGGCGGACCATCTGGGAAGCTTTCTTT. As protein: CASSSSVGRTIWEAFF.

By proportion, this clonotype is medium-sized (0.01 to 0.1%). CDR3 residues: CSARGETQYF. CDR3 in DNA: TGCAGTGCTAGAGGAGAGACCCAGTACTTC. This chain uses TRBV20-1 with TRBJ2-5; D not resolved. Per the germline V gene, CDR1 is DFQATT and CDR2 is SNEGSKA (reference sequence). V lost 1 base and J lost 4, with 1 base in between. The CDR3 loop spans 10 amino acids.

This chain joins TRBV6-5 and TRBJ1-3; D call uncertain. Trimming left V 0 bases short and J 0 bases short, with 9 bases between. This CDR3 is 16 amino acids long. Per the germline V gene, CDR1 is MNHEY and CDR2 is SVGAGI. The CDR3 DNA follows: TGTGCCAGCAGTTACTCGAAGGTGGGCTCTGGAAACACCATATATTTT. It codes for CASSYSKVGSGNTIYF.

Ten or more counts support this clonotype. This sequence joins TRBV5-5 and TRBJ1-1; D unclear. Trimming stripped 4 bases from V and 10 bases from J, with 11 bases between. The CDR3 consists of 11 residues. CDR1 and CDR2 (germline): SGHKS, YYEKEE (reference sequence). CDR3 in amino acids: CASSPDLGAFF. Here the CDR3 DNA reads TGTGCCAGCAGCCCAGATCTCGGAGCTTTCTTT.

This clonotype occurred many times. V and J are TRBV29-1 and TRBJ1-1, with D unresolved. This CDR3 spans 12 amino acids. Germline V gene data show CDR1 as SQVTM and CDR2 as ANQGSEA. V lost 7 bases and J lost 2, with 11 bases in between. CDR3 amino acids: CSAGLFNTEAFF. The CDR3 bases are TGCAGCGCCGGTCTTTTTAACACTGAAGCTTTCTTT.

This clonotype has ten or more counts. V usage is TRBV5-5 and J usage is TRBJ2-1; 10 bases map to TRBD2. Per germline, CDR1 SGHKS and CDR2 YYEKEE (reference sequence). V lost 2 bases to trimming and J lost 5 bases; unmatched junction nucleotides: 4. The CDR3 runs 15 residues. The CDR3 is CASSLLAGRNNEQFF. The CDR3 bases are TGTGCCAGCAGCTTACTAGCGGGAAGAAACAATGAGCAGTTCTTC.

As for this clonotype: A much bigger clone sits one base away, suggesting this may be a read error. The chain links TRBV2 to TRBJ2-4; D unresolved. Germline V gene sequence: CDR1 SNHLY, CDR2 FYNNEI. Between the trimmed V and J ends, which lost 3 bases and 11 bases, there was a span of 14 bases. The CDR3 covers 13 residues. CDR3: CASSDDRWAFQYF. The CDR3 nucleotides read TGTGCCAGCAGTGACGACCGGTGGGCCTTTCAGTACTTC.